These 11 T cell receptor beta chains came from one sample sequenced in a study of blood T cell repertoires in COVID-19. Clones were sequenced by immunoSEQ multiplex PCR, and TCRdb holds only the in-frame ones, with some missing. In the table there are fewer than 85,000 clones, less than 90% of which are singletons. Sample: peripheral blood. These receptors all come from a human donor in a cohort sampled during active COVID-19.

In its sample, this clone was seen once. The chain carries TRBV2 and TRBJ1-3; 11 nucleotides align to TRBD1. CDR3 length equals 16 residues. Germline trimming cut 6 bases from V and 2 bases from J; bases unmatched to any gene: 6. Looked up from germline, CDR1 is SNHLY and CDR2 is FYNNEI. This CDR3 is CASRRDRGWTGNTIYF. CDR3 coding DNA: TGTGCCAGCAGGCGGGACAGGGGGTGGACTGGAAACACCATATATTTT.

V and J are TRBV6-1 and TRBJ1-2; D gene ambiguous. Germline lookup yields CDR1 MNHNS and CDR2 SASEGT. V was pared by 3 bases and J by 4 bases, with 6 bases between. This CDR3 has 12 residues. This chain's CDR3 is CASSEGSYGYTF. CDR3 nucleotides: TGTGCCAGCAGTGAGGGCAGCTATGGCTACACCTTC.

This clone was observed a handful of times. The chain has TRBV5-1 and TRBJ2-3; TRBD2 agrees at 9 bases. This CDR3 is built from 16 residues. V lost 4 bases, J lost 4 bases, and 10 bases stayed unmatched. Germline CDR1 is SGHRS and CDR2 is YFSETQ. For the CDR3, the DNA is TGCGCCAGCAGCCTGAGGGCTAGCGGGGTGTCAGATACGCAGTATTTT. Translation: CASSLRASGVSDTQYF.

This sequence joins TRBV27 and TRBJ2-1, with 10 positions matching TRBD1. With 5 bases clipped from V and 6 bases from J, the junction kept 13 bases outside the gene matches. CDR3 length: 17 residues. Germline CDR1 is MNHEY and CDR2 is SMNVEV (reference sequence). The CDR3 region is CASSIPWGTGVGNEQFF. DNA of the CDR3: TGTGCCAGCAGTATCCCCTGGGGGACAGGGGTTGGCAATGAGCAGTTCTTC.

The rearrangement joins TRBV19 to TRBJ2-1, with 12 bases fitting TRBD2. Germline CDR1 reads LNHDA; CDR2 reads SQIVND (reference sequence). V gave up 7 bases and J gave up 6 bases; unmatched junction bases: 7. The CDR3 contains 15 residues. CDR3 sequence reads: CASMLAGGPGNEQFF. The CDR3, as DNA: TGTGCCAGTATGCTAGCGGGAGGGCCGGGCAATGAGCAGTTCTTC.

This clone was seen only once. The J gene is TRBJ2-3, the V gene TRBV4-1; 9 nucleotides match TRBD1. The germline gives CDR1 MGHRA, CDR2 YSYEKL. The CDR3 loop spans 15 amino acids. The trim removed 4 bases at V and 4 bases at J, leaving 6 bases unmatched. The CDR3 here is CASSPGTGRADTQYF. CDR3 bases: TGCGCCAGCAGCCCAGGGACAGGGAGGGCAGATACGCAGTATTTT.

The V gene is TRBV6-7, the J gene TRBJ2-6, with D tentatively TRBD1 (5 bases). TRBV6-7 is filed as an ORF, its function uncertain. The length of the CDR3 is 20 residues. The ends were cut back, 4 bases at V and 0 bases at J, with 22 bases in the middle. DNA of the CDR3: TGTGCCAGCAGTTCCCTTGACCTCGGACAACCCCGCTCTGGGGCCAACGTCCTGACTTTC. It translates to CASSSLDLGQPRSGANVLTF.

The chain uses TRBV3-1 (or the pseudogene TRBV3-2) and TRBJ2-3; D may be TRBD2 (7 bases). Germline V gene data show CDR1 as LGHDT and CDR2 as YNNKEL (reference sequence). The CDR3 contains 14 residues. Trimming removed 3 bases from V and 5 bases from J, with 12 bases in between. The CDR3 nucleotides read TGTGCCAGCAGCCACGGAGGGGGGGGAGATACGCAGTATTTT. This encodes CASSHGGGGDTQYF.

V gene TRBV6-6 combines with J gene TRBJ2-3; the match to TRBD1 covers 7 bases. V was clipped by 6 bases and J by 3 bases; unmatched bases: 9. The CDR3 sequence is 15 residues long. Germline CDR1 MNHNY, CDR2 SVGAGI (reference sequence). The CDR3 sequence: CASSPERGRTDTQYF. CDR3 coding DNA: TGTGCCAGCAGCCCCGAAAGGGGGCGGACAGATACGCAGTATTTT.

The chain is built from TRBV5-3 and TRBJ1-5; D is ambiguous. TRBV5-3 carries the ORF label, with uncertain function. The V gene lost 5 bases and the J gene lost 4 bases, with 16 bases spanning the gap. The CDR3 runs 15 residues. The CDR3 region is CARRSEGVPNQPQHF. The CDR3 nucleotides read TGTGCCAGAAGGTCAGAGGGAGTCCCGAATCAGCCCCAGCATTTT.

Only one count was recorded for this clone. V usage is TRBV5-6 and J usage is TRBJ2-3, with 9 bases aligning to TRBD2. The junction had 4 bases not matched to a gene; V was cut back by 0 bases and J by 2 bases. CDR3 size: 16 residues. Per the germline V gene, CDR1 is SGHDT and CDR2 is YYEEEE. CDR3 residues: CASSLVASGVTDTQYF. CDR3 DNA: TGTGCCAGCAGCTTGGTGGCTAGCGGGGTCACAGATACGCAGTATTTT.